This T cell receptor beta chain was found in a study of cytomegalovirus exposure and HLA in healthy donors. Study information: Early on, a data release was issued that held 80 million or so unique TCRs from HLA-typed donors. General observations from the study: Within an earlier analysis, most TCR beta V segments proved productive either about 90% or about 30% of the time.

Many counts were recorded for this clone. As yet, its antigen is unknown. PCR involved 60 Vbeta and 13 Jbeta primers. The method was immunoSEQ multiplex PCR; TCRdb's version includes in-frame clones alone and lacks a portion of them. Here the sample spans about 140,000 clones, 60% to 80% being singletons. Deletions cut 5 bases from V and 6 bases from J, with 20 bases between. This CDR3 contains 16 residues. Germline V lookup: CDR1 MNHEY, CDR2 SMNVEV (reference sequence). This chain links TRBV27 with TRBJ2-1; D call uncertain. The clonotype originates from a woman under 40 in good health and CMV-seronegative. The specimen sequenced was PBMCs. As DNA, the CDR3 is TGTGCCAGCAGTCCATCCCTAGTTTTCTTTGGCAATGAGCAGTTCTTC. Its protein product is CASSPSLVFFGNEQFF.